A selection of T cell receptor beta chains follows, all from one sample in a study of somatic mutations in cytotoxic T cells in rheumatoid arthritis. Sequencing was performed with immunoSEQ multiplex PCR; in TCRdb, only in-frame clones are kept and a portion is missing. The sample holds roughly 15,000 clones, about four fifths seen once. Sequenced input: CD8+ T cells sorted from blood. Receptors originate from an adult with rheumatoid arthritis. Each CDR3 is given with its conserved first and last residue. D genes are given only for firm matches. Clone size appears in some rows only: once, few, many, or a class for an expanded clone.

d_gene: NA; v_gene: TRBV19; abundance: NA; j_gene: TRBJ2-1; CDR3nt: TGTGCCAGTAGTATTTCGGGCAAATCTTCCTACAATGAGCAGTTCTTC; CDR3aa: CASSISGKSSYNEQFF
d_gene: NA; v_gene: TRBV12-5; abundance: NA; j_gene: TRBJ1-6; CDR3nt: TGTGCTAGTGGTTCCTCGGGGGGGACACGGTCCTATAATTCACCCCTCCACTTT; CDR3aa: CASGSSGGTRSYNSPLHF
d_gene: TRBD1; v_gene: TRBV2; abundance: few; j_gene: TRBJ1-4; CDR3nt: TGTGCCAGCTCGCAGGGACAGGGAAATGAAAAACTGTTTTTT; CDR3aa: CASSQGQGNEKLFF
d_gene: TRBD1; v_gene: TRBV29-1; abundance: NA; j_gene: TRBJ2-5; CDR3nt: TGCAGCGTTGGGGGCGGGCAGGGGGCATCAGAGACCCAGTACTTC; CDR3aa: CSVGGGQGASETQYF
d_gene: NA; v_gene: TRBV7-9; abundance: NA; j_gene: TRBJ2-1; CDR3nt: TGTGCCAGCAGCTTAGGGGGCCAGACCTACAATGAGCAGTTCTTC; CDR3aa: CASSLGGQTYNEQFF
d_gene: TRBD1; v_gene: TRBV2; abundance: once; j_gene: TRBJ2-1; CDR3nt: TGTGCCAGCAGTTTGGAGCAGGGGGCTTACAATGAGCAGTTCTTC; CDR3aa: CASSLEQGAYNEQFF
d_gene: TRBD1; v_gene: TRBV9; abundance: NA; j_gene: TRBJ2-5; CDR3nt: TGTGCCAGCAGCGTAGCGACAGGGAAGACCCAGTACTTC; CDR3aa: CASSVATGKTQYF
d_gene: NA; v_gene: TRBV2; abundance: NA; j_gene: TRBJ1-4; CDR3nt: TGTGCCAGCAGTGGGCCAGAAAAACTGTTTTTT; CDR3aa: CASSGPEKLFF
d_gene: TRBD2; v_gene: TRBV7-6; abundance: NA; j_gene: TRBJ2-1; CDR3nt: TGTGCCAGCAGCTTAGACATTAGTCTAGCGGGTTACAATGAGCAGTTCTTC; CDR3aa: CASSLDISLAGYNEQFF
d_gene: TRBD2; v_gene: TRBV19; abundance: NA; j_gene: TRBJ2-7; CDR3nt: TGTGCCAGTAGCCACGGGACTACAGACTCCTACGAGCAGTACTTC; CDR3aa: CASSHGTTDSYEQYF
d_gene: NA; v_gene: TRBV30; abundance: once; j_gene: TRBJ1-5; CDR3nt: TGTGCCTGGAGTAACGGCAGGCTTGAAAGCAATCAGCCCCAGCATTTT; CDR3aa: CAWSNGRLESNQPQHF